This T cell receptor (beta chain) was recovered during a study of T cells in Graves' hyperthyroidism and ophthalmopathy. The study, taken as a whole, reports: Most thyroid-expanded clonotypes above 0.001 were also found in blood. Ophthalmopathy could be told apart from stable hyperthyroidism with a 13 V-J model.

RNA transcripts were the template for amplifying TCR beta CDR3 regions. A first-round RT-PCR of the TCR CDR3 used the HTBI primer set. TCRdb recomputed calls from the multiplex PCR reads with MiXCR, one row per CDR3 protein. The repertoire includes hundreds of thousands of distinct CDR3 sequences, 22% of them detected once, and about 60% sits in the top ten. Any patient presenting with uncontrolled infection, other autoimmune disease, pregnancy or lactation was left out. This clonotype has ten or more counts. Its antigen is not known. The CDR3 sequence is 12 residues long. J lost 4 bases, V lost 6 bases, and 3 bases had no gene match. The germline CDR1 and CDR2 sequences are DFQATT and SNEGSKA (reference sequence).

The source is a man under 40 with Graves' ophthalmopathy. The chain recombines TRBV20-1 with TRBJ2-5; 9 bases match TRBD2. The sequenced sample was blood. The CDR3 protein is CSAKTSGETQYF. The DNA for the CDR3 is TGCAGTGCCAAGACTAGCGGAGAGACCCAGTACTTC.